This TCR beta chain is from a study of blood T cell repertoires in COVID-19. V lost 6 bases and J 4 bases, leaving 19 bases between the germline ends. The CDR3 totals 16 residues. Germline CDR1 and CDR2: SNHLY and FYNNEI. Per the original data handling: Amplified reference gene primers provided the basis for estimating nucleated cell counts. The repertoire was sequenced with immunoSEQ multiplex PCR; TCRdb's copy has only in-frame clones and lacks some. V, J and clone size derive from that table, while D and trimming were established from the DNA sequence. Among 80,000 to 130,000 clones listed, roughly 86% were seen once.

This receptor was identified in a woman aged 60-70 years with acute or convalescent COVID-19. The chain links TRBV2 to TRBJ1-5; the D gene is possibly TRBD1 (5 bases). The specimen was peripheral blood. Here the CDR3 DNA reads TGTGCCAGCAGCGCCCGGCCTCCGGGGGATAATCAGCCCCAGCATTTT. As protein: CASSARPPGDNQPQHF.